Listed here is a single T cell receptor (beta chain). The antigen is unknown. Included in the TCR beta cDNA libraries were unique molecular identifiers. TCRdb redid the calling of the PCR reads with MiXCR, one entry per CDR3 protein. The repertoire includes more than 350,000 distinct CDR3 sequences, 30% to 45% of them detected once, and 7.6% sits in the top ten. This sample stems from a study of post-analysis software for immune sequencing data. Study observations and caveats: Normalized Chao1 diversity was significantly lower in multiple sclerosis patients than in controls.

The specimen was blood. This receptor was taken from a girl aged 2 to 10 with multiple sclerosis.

The CDR3 loop reads CASSIQSDTQYF. CDR3 bases: TGTGCCAGCAGTATTCAGTCGGATACGCAGTATTTT. The chain joins TRBV27 to TRBJ2-3; D gene unclear. CDR3 length: 12 residues. Germline V gives CDR1 MNHEY, CDR2 SMNVEV (reference sequence). V was shortened by 5 bases and J by 6 bases, with 9 bases between the two germline ends.